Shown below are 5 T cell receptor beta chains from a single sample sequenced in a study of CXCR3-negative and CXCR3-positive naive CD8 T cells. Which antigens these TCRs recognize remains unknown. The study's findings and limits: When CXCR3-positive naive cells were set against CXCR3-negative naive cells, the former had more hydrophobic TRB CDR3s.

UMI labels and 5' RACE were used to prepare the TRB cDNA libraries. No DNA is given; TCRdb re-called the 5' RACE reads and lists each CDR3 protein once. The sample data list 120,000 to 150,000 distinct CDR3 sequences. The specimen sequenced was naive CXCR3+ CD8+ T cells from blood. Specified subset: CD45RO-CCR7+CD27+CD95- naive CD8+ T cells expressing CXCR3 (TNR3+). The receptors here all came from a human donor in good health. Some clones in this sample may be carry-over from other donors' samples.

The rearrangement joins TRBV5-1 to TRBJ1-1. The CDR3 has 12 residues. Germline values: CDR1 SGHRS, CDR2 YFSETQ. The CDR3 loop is CASSFQGGEAFF.

CDR3 region: CASSFEFGQGNEQYF. The V gene is TRBV28, the J gene TRBJ2-7; TCRdb calls TRBD1, which cannot be checked without DNA. This CDR3 has 15 residues. Per germline, CDR1 MDHEN and CDR2 SYDVKM.

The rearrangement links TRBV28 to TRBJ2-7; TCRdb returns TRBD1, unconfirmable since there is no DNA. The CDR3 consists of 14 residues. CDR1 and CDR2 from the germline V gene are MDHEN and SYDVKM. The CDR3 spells CASSSTGLSYEQYF. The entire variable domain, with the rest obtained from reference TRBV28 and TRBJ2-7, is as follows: DVKVTQSSRYLVKRTGEKVFLECVQDMDHENMFWYRQDPGLGLRLIYFSYDVKMKEKGDIPEGYSVSREKKERFSLILESASTNQTSMYLCASSSTGLSYEQYFGPGTRLTVT.

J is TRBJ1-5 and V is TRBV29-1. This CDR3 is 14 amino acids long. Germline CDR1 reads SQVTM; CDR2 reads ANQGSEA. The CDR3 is CSVEEEGFNQPQHF.

This CDR3 is CASSLGGAHQPQHF. This chain uses TRBV7-9 with TRBJ1-5. The CDR3 spans 14 residues. CDR1 and CDR2 from the germline V gene are SEHNR and FQNEAQ (reference sequence).